This T cell receptor beta chain was captured by sequencing in a study of low-dose radiotherapy and immunotherapy resistance in tumors. Time point noted: before trial treatment. The donors, trial participants, received nivolumab, ipilimumab, aspirin, low-dose cyclophosphamide and low-dose radiotherapy. Between the trimmed V and J ends, which lost 7 bases and 8 bases, there was a span of 9 bases. Germline V gives CDR1 MNHEY, CDR2 SVGEGT. The CDR3 has 11 amino acids. The table lists this clonotype with many counts. TRAV- and TRBV-specific primers primed first-strand cDNA, covering alpha and beta chains. PCR amplification of the TCRs was performed with Phusion for 15 to 25 PCR cycles, and it relied on a constant-region primer together with a V-primer adapter. TCRdb recomputed calls from the reads with MiXCR, one row per CDR3 protein. Among about 39,000 distinct CDR3 sequences listed, roughly 28% were seen once.

The chain links TRBV6-2 or TRBV6-3 to TRBJ2-1; no clear D. The sample consisted of PBMCs, taken before treatment. The receptor's source is a male donor with gallbladder cancer. CDR3 bases: TGTGCCAGCACCCGCTTTGATGAGCAGTTCTTC. It yields the protein CASTRFDEQFF.